The 20 T cell receptor beta chains below were found in one sample sequenced in a study of T cell responses to AZD1222 COVID-19 vaccine. Here immunoSEQ multiplex PCR was the method, and the copy in TCRdb shows in-frame clones only, minus some. The sample records roughly 71,000 clones, roughly 85% being singletons. Sequenced material: peripheral blood, taken on day 0 of AZD1222 vaccination. These TCRs come from an adult in good health.

V is TRBV5-1 and J is TRBJ1-1; TRBD1 matches 7 bases. Trimming at V came to 0 bases and at J to 5 bases, leaving 7 bases not matched to a gene. Germline V lookup: CDR1 SGHRS, CDR2 YFSETQ. The CDR3 is 15 residues long. The CDR3 protein is CASSLATSGGTEAFF. The CDR3 DNA reads TGCGCCAGCAGCTTGGCCACGTCAGGGGGGACTGAAGCTTTCTTT.

The chain couples TRBV29-1 to TRBJ1-1; D not resolved. The CDR3 is 12 amino acids. Germline V lookup: CDR1 SQVTM, CDR2 ANQGSEA. V was clipped by 7 bases and J by 7 bases, with 16 bases between them. The CDR3 region is CSALRDVDEAFF. The CDR3 DNA reads TGCAGCGCCCTACGCGACGTGGATGAAGCTTTCTTT.

The chain uses TRBV6-5 and TRBJ2-2, with D uncertain. The germline CDR1 and CDR2 sequences are MNHEY and SVGAGI. The ends were cut back, 7 bases at V and 4 bases at J, with 10 bases in the middle. The CDR3 extends over 13 amino acids. CDR3 residues: CASTDRSTGELFF. The DNA for the CDR3 is TGTGCCAGCACCGACCGGAGCACCGGGGAGCTGTTTTTT.

This chain connects TRBV19 to TRBJ2-2; D gene uncertain. The V end was cut by 4 bases, the J end by 4 bases, with 13 bases between. The length of the CDR3 is 15 residues. From germline, CDR1 is LNHDA and CDR2 SQIVND (reference sequence). The DNA of the CDR3 is TGTGCCAGTAGTACGGTTAGAAGGCCCACCGGGGAGCTGTTTTTT. Residues: CASSTVRRPTGELFF.

This chain connects TRBV7-2 to TRBJ1-2; possible D gene TRBD1, 5 bases. This CDR3 is built from 17 residues. Germline CDR1 SGHTA, CDR2 FQGNSA. With 2 bases removed from V and 4 bases from J, the gap between germline ends came to 20 bases. The CDR3 bases are TGTGCCAGCAGCTTAATCGGTTTAGGCAGGGTAACCTATGGCTACACCTTC. Its protein product is CASSLIGLGRVTYGYTF.

This clone appeared a few times. The rearrangement uses TRBV5-1 and TRBJ2-2; 7 bases map to TRBD2. The CDR3 runs 15 residues. With 0 bases clipped from V and 6 bases from J, the junction kept 5 bases outside the gene matches. In germline, CDR1 is SGHRS, CDR2 YFSETQ. CDR3 coding DNA: TGCGCCAGCAGCTTGGGGGTGACTAGCTCCGGGGAGCTGTTTTTT. Translated: CASSLGVTSSGELFF.

The V and J genes are TRBV2 and TRBJ1-1; D gene uncertain. CDR1 SNHLY and CDR2 FYNNEI come from the germline V gene. The V end was cut by 4 bases, the J end by 2 bases, with 17 bases between. This CDR3 comprises 16 residues. CDR3 sequence reads: CASSGDNQQLNTEAFF. The CDR3 coding sequence is TGTGCCAGCAGTGGAGATAACCAGCAACTTAACACTGAAGCTTTCTTT.

The chain links TRBV27 to TRBJ2-6, with D unresolved. CDR3 size: 15 residues. V was pared by 2 bases and J by 0 bases, with 5 bases between. Germline CDR1 reads MNHEY; CDR2 reads SMNVEV (reference sequence). The CDR3 region has the DNA TGTGCCAGCAGTTTAGTGGGCTCTGGGGCCAACGTCCTGACTTTC. It codes for CASSLVGSGANVLTF.

The chain uses TRBV7-6 and TRBJ2-5; D possibly corresponds to TRBD2 (5 bases). The CDR3 sequence is 18 residues long. Germline V gives CDR1 SGHVS, CDR2 FNYEAQ. V lost 1 base, J lost 2 bases, and 20 bases lay in between. In nucleotides, the CDR3 is TGTGCCAGCAGCTTAGGGATGGCGGGCGGACCCTTTCAAGAGACCCAGTACTTC. This translates into CASSLGMAGGPFQETQYF.

This chain links TRBV19 with TRBJ1-5; 7 bases fit TRBD1. V shed 9 bases and J 5 bases; nucleotides not matched to a gene: 10. The CDR3 totals 14 residues. In germline, CDR1 is LNHDA, CDR2 SQIVND (reference sequence). CDR3 DNA sequence: TGTGCCAGCGCCAACAGGGGTGAGGATCAGCCCCAGCATTTT. Residues: CASANRGEDQPQHF.

This rearrangement joins TRBV19 to TRBJ1-2; tentative D call: TRBD1 (5 bases). Trimming shortened V by 7 bases and J by 4 bases, and 19 bases separated the two germline ends. The CDR3 sequence is 15 residues long. Germline V CDR1 and CDR2: LNHDA, SQIVND (reference sequence). The DNA of the CDR3 is TGTGCCAGTACCTCTCTCCAGGGAGGGATCTATGGCTACACCTTC. Amino acids: CASTSLQGGIYGYTF.

This clone was seen only a few times. The J gene is TRBJ2-3, the V gene TRBV2, with 7 nucleotides matching TRBD2. CDR3 length: 16 amino acids. Germline CDR1 reads SNHLY; CDR2 reads FYNNEI. V trimming: 3 bases; J trimming: 3 bases; junction bases outside the gene matches: 9. CDR3 sequence (DNA): TGTGCCAGCAGTGAGGGAGCGGGGCTCACGACAGATACGCAGTATTTT. Translated, it gives CASSEGAGLTTDTQYF.

The rearrangement uses TRBV5-4 and TRBJ2-1; D call uncertain. Between the trimmed V and J ends, which lost 5 bases and 0 bases, there was a span of 9 bases. The CDR3 length is 14 residues. Germline V gene data show CDR1 as SGHNT and CDR2 as YYREEE (reference sequence). CDR3 residues: CASSLRFSYNEQFF. The CDR3 coding sequence is TGTGCCAGCAGTTTACGTTTCTCCTACAATGAGCAGTTCTTC.

The rearrangement links TRBV19 to TRBJ1-2; 11 nucleotides align to TRBD1. CDR3 length: 13 residues. V was clipped by 6 bases and J by 6 bases; unmatched bases: 3. Germline loops: CDR1 LNHDA, CDR2 SQIVND (reference sequence). CDR3 sequence reads: CASRGQGGHGYTF. CDR3 nucleotide sequence: TGTGCCAGTAGGGGACAGGGGGGTCATGGCTACACCTTC.

This clone has just a few counts. This rearrangement joins TRBV25-1 to TRBJ1-2; perhaps TRBD1 as D (6 bases). With 0 bases removed from V and 13 bases from J, the gap between germline ends came to 21 bases. This CDR3 has 15 residues. Germline lookup yields CDR1 MGHDK and CDR2 SYGVNS. The CDR3 sequence is CASSEYDFSWWTATF. CDR3 coding DNA: TGTGCCAGCAGTGAATATGATTTCTCATGGTGGACAGCCACCTTC.

The chain uses TRBV11-2 and TRBJ2-5; TRBD2 agrees at 7 bases. This CDR3 is built from 15 residues. Germline V CDR1 and CDR2: SGHAT, FQNNGV. The ends lost 1 base at V and 3 bases at J; junction bases unmatched: 5. CDR3 nucleotides: TGTGCCAGCAGCTTAGGGACTAGGAAAAAAGAGACCCAGTACTTC. Its protein product is CASSLGTRKKETQYF.

This clone was seen a few times. A junction boundary mismatches the germline segment, possibly from a read error. The J gene is TRBJ1-1, the V gene TRBV7-9; D uncertain. Germline CDR1 SEHNR, CDR2 FQNEAQ (reference sequence). This CDR3 is built from 14 residues. CDR3 in DNA: TGTGCCAGCAGCTTCCAAGGCTCATCCTCTTCGGCGGTCTTT. It translates to CASSFQGSSSSAVF.

This clone was detected once. V usage is TRBV19 and J usage is TRBJ2-4, with D maybe TRBD2 (7 bases). V shed 4 bases and J shed 11 bases, with 18 bases lying between them. CDR1 is LNHDA, CDR2 SQIVND, per germline (reference sequence). CDR3 length: 14 residues. CDR3 protein: CASSTDGPGGVQYF. Here the CDR3 DNA reads TGTGCCAGTAGTACGGACGGCCCGGGGGGCGTTCAGTACTTC.

This chain links TRBV19 with TRBJ2-5; TRBD1 aligns across 10 bases. The CDR3 is 15 amino acids. V was clipped by 5 bases and J by 1 base; unmatched bases: 4. The germline gives CDR1 LNHDA, CDR2 SQIVND (reference sequence). The CDR3 region has the DNA TGTGCCAGTAGTGCCGGGGACAGGGGCCAAGAGACCCAGTACTTC. It encodes CASSAGDRGQETQYF.

The rearrangement joins TRBV2 to TRBJ2-7, with a possible D match to TRBD1 (5 bases). The CDR3 spans 14 residues. Germline assignment: CDR1 SNHLY and CDR2 FYNNEI. Trimming removed 3 bases at V and 2 bases at J, with 11 bases between. The CDR3 nucleotides are TGTGCCAGCAGTGACAGGGTTCGGACCTACGAGCAGTACTTC. It specifies CASSDRVRTYEQYF.